This is a list of T cell receptor beta chains from one sample in a study of T cells in Graves' hyperthyroidism and ophthalmopathy. TCRdb itself ran the multiplex PCR reads through MiXCR, one entry per CDR3 protein. The repertoire has some 200,000 distinct CDR3 sequences, approximately 17% of them found once; the top ten carry 50%. The sample was blood. The receptors were sampled from a man in his fifties or sixties with Graves' hyperthyroidism. Each CDR3 is given with its conserved first and last residue. D genes are given only for firm matches. The listing skips clone size in some rows; elsewhere it reads once, few, many or a size class.

size | D | length | J | V | CDR3 | DNA
few | TRBD2 | 16 | TRBJ2-1 | TRBV3-1 | CASSQAAGRSNNEQFF | TGTGCCAGCAGCCAGGCAGCGGGGAGGAGTAACAATGAGCAGTTCTTC
- | TRBD2 | 18 | TRBJ2-1 | TRBV29-1 | CSVEDREAGGVRYNEQFF | TGCAGCGTTGAAGATCGGGAGGCGGGGGGGGTTCGCTACAATGAGCAGTTCTTC
many | TRBD1 | 15 | TRBJ2-1 | TRBV6-1 | CASRRTGAHYNEQFF | TGTGCCAGCAGGCGGACAGGGGCCCACTACAATGAGCAGTTCTTC
- | - | 14 | TRBJ1-3 | TRBV20-1 | CSARDRSLGNTIYF | TGCAGTGCTAGAGATCGGTCGCTTGGAAACACCATATATTTT
many | - | 15 | TRBJ2-1 | TRBV18 | CASSPVGGTYNEQFF | TGTGCCAGCTCACCTGTAGGCGGAACCTACAATGAGCAGTTCTTC
- | - | 13 | TRBJ2-7 | TRBV4-1 | CASSHPGDYEQYF | TGCGCCAGCAGCCACCCCGGGGATTACGAGCAGTACTTC
many | TRBD1 | 17 | TRBJ2-1 | TRBV18 | CASSPSLQGASIHEQFF | TGTGCCAGCTCACCATCCCTACAGGGGGCTTCGATCCATGAGCAGTTCTTC
few | - | 15 | TRBJ2-7 | TRBV14 | CASSQESGMGYEQYF | TGTGCCAGCAGCCAAGAGTCAGGGATGGGCTACGAGCAGTACTTC
few | TRBD2 | 15 | TRBJ2-3 | TRBV19 | CASSNEAGGADTQYF | TGTGCCAGTAGTAATGAAGCGGGAGGTGCAGATACGCAGTATTTT
- | - | 12 | TRBJ2-5 | TRBV19 | CASSRGQETQYF | TGTGCCTCAAGTCGGGGTCAAGAGACCCAGTACTTC
many | TRBD2 | 16 | TRBJ2-1 | TRBV6-2/TRBV6-3 | CASSYMAGGLYNEQFF | TGTGCCAGCAGTTACATGGCGGGAGGCCTCTACAATGAGCAGTTCTTC
- | - | 16 | TRBJ1-2 | TRBV9 | CASSAQGSRANYGYTF | TGTGCCAGCAGCGCCCAGGGGTCTCGAGCTAACTATGGCTACACCTTC
many | - | 17 | TRBJ2-3 | TRBV11-2 | CASSSTPGLVPTDTQYF | TGTGCCAGCAGCTCCACACCGGGACTCGTACCCACAGATACGCAGTATTTT
- | - | 15 | TRBJ2-7 | TRBV3-1 | CASSQGWTASYEQYF | TGTGCCAGCAGCCAAGGTTGGACAGCGAGCTACGAGCAGTACTTC
many | - | 16 | TRBJ1-1 | TRBV28 | CASSLEDTVTNTEAFF | TGTGCCAGCAGTTTAGAGGATACAGTTACGAACACTGAAGCTTTCTTT
- | - | 15 | TRBJ1-4 | TRBV5-1 | CASSSQGGTNEKLFF | TGCGCCAGCAGCTCCCAGGGAGGTACTAATGAAAAACTGTTTTTT
- | - | 14 | TRBJ1-4 | TRBV12-3/TRBV12-4 | CASSPGVSQLKLFF | TGTGCCAGCAGCCCCGGTGTTAGCCAACTAAAACTGTTTTTT
few | TRBD1 | 16 | TRBJ2-1 | TRBV19 | CASRSRTGTGKYEQFF | TGTGCCAGTAGAAGTAGAACCGGGACAGGGAAATATGAGCAGTTCTTC
many | TRBD1 | 13 | TRBJ2-5 | TRBV12-3/TRBV12-4 | CASRPGQGETQYF | TGTGCCAGCAGACCGGGACAGGGAGAGACCCAGTACTTC
many | TRBD1 | 16 | TRBJ1-5 | TRBV10-2 | CASSRDRLNSNQPQHF | TGCGCCAGCAGCCGGGACAGGCTGAATAGCAATCAGCCCCAGCATTTT
many | - | 13 | TRBJ1-1 | TRBV18 | CASSSVGGTEAFF | TGTGCCAGCTCATCCGTGGGGGGCACTGAAGCTTTCTTT
- | - | 16 | TRBJ2-3 | TRBV9 | CASSVGATSSTDTQYF | TGTGCCAGCAGCGTAGGGGCGACCAGTTCCACAGATACGCAGTATTTT
- | TRBD1 | 13 | TRBJ2-3 | TRBV7-2 | CASSPTGADTQYF | TGTGCCAGCAGCCCGACAGGGGCAGATACGCAGTATTTT
many | - | 12 | TRBJ2-7 | TRBV18 | CASSPSTHEQYF | TGTGCCAGCTCACCTAGCACTCACGAGCAGTACTTC
few | - | 16 | TRBJ1-5 | TRBV4-1 | CASSPLGGASNQPQHF | TGCGCCAGCAGCCCACTGGGGGGGGCAAGCAATCAGCCCCAGCATTTT
- | - | 14 | TRBJ1-5 | TRBV7-8 | CASTLTGKEQPQHF | TGTGCCAGCACCCTAACGGGGAAAGAGCAGCCCCAGCATTTT
- | TRBD1 | 17 | TRBJ1-2 | TRBV6-5 | CASSHSFGQGSNYGYTF | TGTGCCAGCAGTCACTCCTTCGGACAGGGCTCTAACTATGGCTACACCTTC
many | - | 15 | TRBJ2-5 | TRBV6-1 | CASSTQGLLGETQYF | TGTGCCAGCAGTACACAGGGACTCTTAGGGGAGACCCAGTACTTC
many | - | 15 | TRBJ2-5 | TRBV12-5 | CASGLRRGLRETQYF | TGTGCTAGTGGTTTGAGGAGGGGGCTAAGGGAGACCCAGTACTTC
few | TRBD1 | 15 | TRBJ2-3 | TRBV4-1 | CASSGDRVRGDTQYF | TGCGCCAGCAGTGGGGACAGGGTGCGGGGAGATACGCAGTATTTT
once | - | 12 | TRBJ2-2 | TRBV30 | CAFPTPTGELFF | TGTGCCTTTCCGACACCAACCGGGGAGCTGTTTTTT
- | TRBD1 | 14 | TRBJ1-6 | TRBV19 | CASSTRQGNSPLHF | TGTGCCAGTAGTACCCGACAGGGGAATTCACCCCTCCACTTT
many | - | 13 | TRBJ1-2 | TRBV5-1 | CASSSQGVHGYTF | TGCGCCAGCAGCTCACAGGGCGTTCATGGCTACACCTTC
- | TRBD2 | 15 | TRBJ2-7 | TRBV20-1 | CSARGGGSPFYEQYF | TGCAGTGCTAGAGGAGGCGGGAGTCCCTTCTACGAGCAGTACTTC
many | TRBD1 | 15 | TRBJ2-5 | TRBV27 | CASSLGTGYQETQYF | TGTGCCAGCAGTTTAGGGACAGGATACCAAGAGACCCAGTACTTC
many | - | 14 | TRBJ1-2 | TRBV20-1 | CSAPTDRNFYGYTF | TGCAGTGCTCCTACCGACAGGAACTTTTATGGCTACACCTTC
many | TRBD2 | 14 | TRBJ2-1 | TRBV11-2 | CASSFLAEDNEQFF | TGTGCCAGCAGCTTCCTAGCGGAAGACAATGAGCAGTTCTTC
many | - | 15 | TRBJ2-1 | TRBV29-1 | CSACRGEWSYNEQFF | TGCAGCGCTTGCAGGGGGGAATGGTCCTACAATGAGCAGTTCTTC
few | TRBD2 | 20 | TRBJ2-5 | TRBV4-1 | CASSRSKGASGRPEQETQYF | TGCGCCAGCAGCCGCTCGAAGGGAGCTAGCGGGAGGCCGGAGCAAGAGACCCAGTACTTC
few | TRBD2 | 20 | TRBJ2-2 | TRBV10-3 | CAISETRLAGIGRGTGELFF | TGTGCCATCAGTGAGACAAGACTAGCGGGAATAGGGCGGGGCACCGGGGAGCTGTTTTTT
- | - | 13 | TRBJ1-3 | TRBV20-1 | CSALLGSGNTIYF | TGCAGTGCTCTACTCGGCTCTGGAAACACCATATATTTT
few | TRBD1 | 14 | TRBJ2-7 | TRBV2 | CASRGQGISYEQYF | TGTGCCAGCAGGGGACAGGGGATTTCCTACGAGCAGTACTTC
many | TRBD1 | 15 | TRBJ2-7 | TRBV7-9 | CASSPRQGPSYEQYF | TGTGCCAGCAGCCCCAGACAGGGGCCGTCCTACGAGCAGTACTTC
- | - | 15 | TRBJ1-1 | TRBV6-1 | CASSDIQGLNTEAFF | TGTGCCAGCAGTGATATACAGGGCCTTAACACTGAAGCTTTCTTT
many | - | 12 | TRBJ2-1 | TRBV2 | CASSQTALGQFF | TGTGCCAGCAGTCAAACAGCCCTCGGGCAGTTCTTC
- | TRBD1 | 14 | TRBJ2-5 | TRBV27 | CASRFRDRGMAQYF | TGTGCCAGCAGATTCCGGGACAGAGGGATGGCCCAGTACTTC
- | - | 13 | TRBJ2-7 | TRBV6-1 | CASSEVAGYEQYF | TGTGCCAGCAGTGAAGTGGCAGGCTACGAGCAGTACTTC
few | - | 15 | TRBJ2-2 | TRBV12-5 | CASGLVLGSTGELFF | TGTGCTAGTGGTTTGGTACTCGGGAGCACCGGGGAGCTGTTTTTT
- | - | 16 | TRBJ2-1 | TRBV5-1 | CASSLLALSSYNEQFF | TGCGCCAGCAGCTTACTAGCCCTTAGCTCCTACAATGAGCAGTTCTTC
- | - | 15 | TRBJ1-2 | TRBV28 | CASSPLGAQLYGYTF | TGTGCCAGCAGTCCGCTTGGGGCACAGTTGTATGGCTACACCTTC
many | - | 12 | TRBJ2-7 | TRBV6-2/TRBV6-3 | CASSYIRGEQYF | TGTGCCAGCAGTTACATAAGGGGCGAGCAGTACTTC
many | TRBD1 | 14 | TRBJ1-4 | TRBV28 | CASRPDRENEKLFF | TGTGCCAGCAGACCCGACAGGGAAAATGAAAAACTGTTTTTT
few | - | 13 | TRBJ1-2 | TRBV6-1 | CASQMGNYYGYTF | TGTGCCAGCCAGATGGGGAACTACTATGGCTACACCTTC
- | - | 15 | TRBJ2-1 | TRBV7-6 | CASSSQGTIGHEQFF | TGTGCCAGCAGCTCCCAAGGAACTATAGGCCATGAGCAGTTCTTC
- | TRBD2 | 15 | TRBJ2-3 | TRBV4-1 | CASSLLASSTDTQYF | TGCGCCAGCAGCCTACTAGCGTCTAGCACAGATACGCAGTATTTT
many | - | 14 | TRBJ2-7 | TRBV7-8 | CASSPTWTPAEQYF | TGTGCCAGCAGCCCGACCTGGACTCCGGCCGAGCAGTACTTC
many | TRBD1 | 13 | TRBJ2-7 | TRBV20-1 | CSASPGTGYEQYF | TGCAGTGCGTCCCCCGGGACAGGGTACGAGCAGTACTTC
many | - | 13 | TRBJ2-7 | TRBV18 | CASSPDWRGEQYF | TGTGCCAGCTCCCCCGATTGGAGGGGTGAGCAGTACTTC